Detailed here is one T cell receptor (beta chain). The junction differs from germline at one of its ends, possibly a read error. The data derive from a study of T cells in pancreatic ductal adenocarcinoma. Per the germline V gene, CDR1 is MNHNS and CDR2 is SASEGT. The CDR3 is 12 residues long. No neoadjuvant therapy was given to the selected pancreatic ductal adenocarcinoma patients before their surgery. Sequencing used immunoSEQ multiplex PCR; TCRdb keeps in-frame clones, though not all of them. Of thousands of clones detected, roughly 84% appear once; the ten largest clones hold roughly 7.4%. V gene TRBV6-1 combines with J gene TRBJ1-2; D perhaps matches TRBD1 (5 bases). Sequencing was carried out using pancreatic tumor tissue. The receptor was derived from a human donor with pancreatic ductal adenocarcinoma. The donor label of this sample is uncertain. The CDR3 loop reads CASSEGWDHPFF. CDR3 in DNA: TGTGCCAGCAGTGAAGGTTGGGACCATCCCTTCTTC.